The present T cell receptor (beta chain) was sequenced within a study of molecular identifiers for immune sequencing clone quantification. Study-wide background: Sequencing covered four of five parts into which replicate RNA from around 20,000 or 100,000 naive CD8 cells was split. Whole-study results and caveats: Clonotypes topping 20 RNA copies carried over 98% of effector molecules but under 1% of naive ones.

Comments on this clonotype: Its antigen is not known.

The V and J ends lost 0 bases and 6 bases respectively, with 17 bases between them. The CDR3 runs to 16 residues. CDR1 and CDR2 (germline): SGDLS, YYNGEE. TCRdb processed the PCR reads anew with MiXCR; each CDR3 protein has one entry. The sample records about 500,000 distinct CDR3 sequences, 20% to 25% being singletons. The authors sorted naive CD8 T cells as CD8+CD4-CCR7+CD45RA+. This TCR was recovered from a human donor in good health. Some libraries in this study had Jurkat cell RNA spiked in. V usage is TRBV9 and J usage is TRBJ2-3, with D possibly TRBD2 on 6 matching bases. The sample was naive CD8+ T cells from blood, with Jurkat cell RNA spiked in. As to subset: FACS-sorted CD8+CD4-CCR7+CD45RA+ naive T cells. CDR3 amino acids: CASSVASRGDLDTQYF. The CDR3 DNA reads TGTGCCAGCAGCGTAGCTTCGCGGGGAGATCTCGATACGCAGTATTTT.